This T cell receptor (beta chain) originates from a study of T cells in Graves' hyperthyroidism and ophthalmopathy. Template material for amplifying TCR beta CDR3 regions consisted of RNA transcripts. First-round RT-PCR targeting the TCR CDR3 was performed with the HTBI primer set. TCRdb used MiXCR to reprocess the multiplex PCR reads, holding one entry per CDR3 protein. This table holds about 640,000 distinct CDR3 sequences, about 14% found once. This clonotype has ten or more counts. Its matching antigen is unknown. Overall study results and limits: Ophthalmopathy prediction by the model preceded onset by a median approximately six months.

V shed 4 bases, J shed 9 bases, and the junction held 20 bases outside the gene matches. The CDR3 extends over 17 amino acids. Each ophthalmopathy patient scored at least 3 on the Clinical Activity Score and at least 4 on NOSPECS grade, with duration under 3 months. Exclusion criteria comprised uncontrolled infection, other autoimmune disease, pregnancy or lactation. Diagnosing involved the use of clinical symptoms, serum thyroxine and TRAb, thyroid ultrasound and orbital computed tomography. The chain carries TRBV12-3 or TRBV12-4 and TRBJ2-7; 8 bases match TRBD2. The sequence derives from a woman between 50 and 59 years old with Graves' ophthalmopathy. The specimen sequenced was blood. CDR3 DNA: TGTGCCAGCAGTTCGTATTCACCCGGGACTAGTGTAGCTGTGCAGTACTTC. Translating it yields CASSSYSPGTSVAVQYF.